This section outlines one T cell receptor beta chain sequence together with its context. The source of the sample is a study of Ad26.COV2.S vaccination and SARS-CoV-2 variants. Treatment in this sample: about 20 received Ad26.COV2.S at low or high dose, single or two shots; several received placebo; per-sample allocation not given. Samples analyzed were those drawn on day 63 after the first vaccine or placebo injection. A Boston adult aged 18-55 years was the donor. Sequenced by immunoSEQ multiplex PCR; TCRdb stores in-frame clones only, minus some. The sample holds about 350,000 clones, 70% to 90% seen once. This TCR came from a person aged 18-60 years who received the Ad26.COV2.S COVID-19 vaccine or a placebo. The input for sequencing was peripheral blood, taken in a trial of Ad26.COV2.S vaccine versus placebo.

CDR3 nucleotide sequence: TGTGCCAGCAGCCAAGTTAGGCTAGCGACGGCTGAGACCCAGTACTTC. As protein: CASSQVRLATAETQYF. The chain links TRBV3-1 (or the pseudogene TRBV3-2) to TRBJ2-5; D is perhaps TRBD2 (6 bases). Germline V gives CDR1 LGHDT, CDR2 YNNKEL (reference sequence). The CDR3 sequence is 16 residues long. Trimming removed 1 base at V and 5 bases at J, with 17 bases between.